These 19 T cell receptor beta chains were all obtained from the same sample, sequenced in a study of blood T cell repertoires in COVID-19. Clones were sequenced by immunoSEQ multiplex PCR, and TCRdb holds only the in-frame ones, with some missing. The table includes under 200,000 clones, around nine tenths detected once. Sequences were obtained from peripheral blood. These receptors all stem from a woman in her sixties or seventies with COVID-19, enrolled during active disease.

V usage is TRBV3-1 (or the pseudogene TRBV3-2) and J usage is TRBJ2-7; no clear D gene. The CDR3 consists of 12 residues. Germline V gene sequence: CDR1 LGHDT, CDR2 YNNKEL (reference sequence). V gave up 8 bases and J gave up 2 bases, with 10 bases separating them. The CDR3 bases are TGTGCCAGCGCCGGCACAGCCTACGAGCAGTACTTC. Translating it yields CASAGTAYEQYF.

This clone has just one count. V and J are TRBV7-9 and TRBJ1-1; D unresolved. Germline CDR1 and CDR2: SEHNR and FQNEAQ (reference sequence). The V end was cut by 0 bases, the J end by 5 bases, with 7 bases between. This CDR3 contains 13 residues. CDR3 sequence reads: CASSLARRTEAFF. The CDR3 nucleotides are TGTGCCAGCAGCTTAGCCAGGAGGACTGAAGCTTTCTTT.

V is TRBV5-1 and J is TRBJ2-7; 7 positions match TRBD1. The CDR3 length is 14 residues. Germline values: CDR1 SGHRS, CDR2 YFSETQ. V was pared by 4 bases and J by 5 bases, with 9 bases of the junction left unmatched. CDR3 region: CASSPRTGSDEQYF. The CDR3 bases are TGCGCCAGCAGCCCCCGGACAGGTTCTGACGAGCAGTACTTC.

The chain links TRBV27 to TRBJ2-3, with a weak D call TRBD2 (5 bases). Trimming pared 5 bases from V and 2 bases from J, leaving 11 bases between. This CDR3 comprises 14 residues. Germline-derived CDR1 and CDR2 are MNHEY and SMNVEV (reference sequence). CDR3: CASSPRTLTDTQYF. CDR3 bases: TGTGCCAGCAGTCCAAGGACTCTCACAGATACGCAGTATTTT.

CDR3 protein: CAISDRGQGEQYF. DNA of the CDR3: TGTGCCATCAGCGACAGGGGTCAAGGCGAGCAGTACTTC. The rearrangement links TRBV10-3 to TRBJ2-7; 8 bases line up with TRBD1. Germline V gene lookup returns CDR1 ENHRY and CDR2 SYGVKD. The V and J ends lost 6 bases and 6 bases, in that order; junction bases with no gene match: 7. The CDR3 has 13 amino acids.

The chain carries TRBV2 and TRBJ2-3, with 11 bases matching TRBD2. Germline CDR1 and CDR2: SNHLY and FYNNEI. Trimming at V came to 1 base and at J to 6 bases, leaving 6 bases not matched to a gene. The CDR3 has 16 amino acids. The CDR3 bases are TGTGCCAGCAGTGAAGGACTAGCGGGGCCTTCCGATACGCAGTATTTT. It specifies CASSEGLAGPSDTQYF.

This clone was observed once. The rearrangement uses TRBV6-6 and TRBJ2-2, with D maybe TRBD2 (5 bases). With 0 bases removed from V and 3 bases from J, the gap between germline ends came to 11 bases. The CDR3 length is 16 residues. Germline CDR1 MNHNY, CDR2 SVGAGI (reference sequence). Here the CDR3 DNA reads TGTGCCAGCAGTTACTCGTCGGGGTTTGACACCGGGGAGCTGTTTTTT. Amino acid sequence: CASSYSSGFDTGELFF.

The chain has TRBV11-2 and TRBJ2-7, with D possibly matching TRBD1 (5 bases). CDR3 length equals 15 residues. Trimming took off 1 base at V and 2 bases at J, with 12 bases between the two ends. Looked up from germline, CDR1 is SGHAT and CDR2 is FQNNGV. The CDR3 nucleotides are TGTGCCAGCAGCTTAGTTCGCCAGGGTACCTACGAGCAGTACTTC. It yields the protein CASSLVRQGTYEQYF. The variable domain in full, with the rest retrieved from reference TRBV11-2 and TRBJ2-7, is EAGVAQSPRYKIIEKRQSVAFWCNPISGHATLYWYQQILGQGPKLLIQFQNNGVVDDSQLPKDRFSAERLKGVDSTLKIQPAKLEDSAVYLCASSLVRQGTYEQYFGPGTRLTVT.

V is TRBV19 and J is TRBJ1-3; D uncertain. CDR3 length: 15 residues. The V gene lost 3 bases and the J gene lost 0 bases, with 9 bases spanning the gap. CDR1 is LNHDA and CDR2 is SQIVND in the germline V gene (reference sequence). CDR3 nucleotide sequence: TGTGCCAGTAGTATCGAGCCGAGCTCTGGAAACACCATATATTTT. This codes for CASSIEPSSGNTIYF. The full variable domain, rest sourced from reference TRBV19 and TRBJ1-3, is DGGITQSPKYLFRKEGQNVTLSCEQNLNHDAMYWYRQDPGQGLRLIYYSQIVNDFQKGDIAEGYSVSREKKESFPLTVTSAQKNPTAFYLCASSIEPSSGNTIYFGEGSWLTVV.

On this clone: At one boundary the junction diverges from the germline segment, which might be a read error. This chain links TRBV11-2 with TRBJ2-1; D unclear. The CDR3 has 15 amino acids. Germline CDR1 SGHAT, CDR2 FQNNGV. In nucleotides, the CDR3 is TGTGCCAGCAGCTTAGATCGAGCCTCCCACAATGAGCAGTTCTTC. Protein sequence: CASSLDRASHNEQFF.

The chain couples TRBV18 to TRBJ2-4; D is ambiguous. The germline CDR1 and CDR2 sequences are KGHSH and LQKENI. Trimming took 0 bases from V and 6 from J, leaving 15 bases between them. CDR3 length: 16 amino acids. The CDR3 loop is CASSPPSTPESNIQYF. CDR3 nucleotides: TGTGCCAGCTCACCACCGAGTACCCCCGAATCAAACATTCAGTACTTC.

The rearrangement links TRBV21-1 to TRBJ1-5; the table's D call, TRBD1, was not checked against the DNA. TRBV21-1 is termed a pseudogene. The CDR3 has 15 amino acids. CDR3 protein: CASSTGQGLNQPQHF. The CDR3 nucleotides are TGTGCCAGCAGCACGGGACAGGGGCTCAATCAGCCCCAGCATTTT.

This chain joins TRBV5-1 and TRBJ1-2, with D perhaps TRBD1 (5 bases). V was cut by 0 bases and J by 12 bases, with 18 bases left in between. The CDR3 totals 14 residues. The germline V gene encodes CDR1 SGHRS and CDR2 YFSETQ. The CDR3 region is CASSLGGVGEDDTF. The CDR3 DNA is TGCGCCAGCAGCTTGGGAGGGGTCGGGGAGGACGACACCTTC.

The genes are TRBV7-9 and TRBJ2-1; D possibly corresponds to TRBD2 (5 bases). Looked up from germline, CDR1 is SEHNR and CDR2 is FQNEAQ (reference sequence). The germline V and J ends were trimmed by 7 bases and 4 bases, with 17 bases remaining between them. The CDR3 has 15 amino acids. The CDR3 protein is CASTNLLGVYNEQFF. DNA for the CDR3: TGTGCCAGCACCAACCTACTGGGAGTATACAATGAGCAGTTCTTC. Variable domain in full (rest from reference TRBV7-9 and TRBJ2-1): DTGVSQNPRHKITKRGQNVTFRCDPISEHNRLYWYRQTLGQGPEFLTYFQNEAQLEKSRLLSDRFSAERPKGSFSTLEIQRTEQGDSAMYLCASTNLLGVYNEQFFGPGTRLTVL.

This chain joins TRBV4-1 and TRBJ2-1; 7 nucleotides line up with TRBD2. This CDR3 has 21 residues. The junction had 18 bases not matched to a gene; V was cut back by 0 bases and J by 1 base. Germline V gives CDR1 MGHRA, CDR2 YSYEKL. The CDR3 bases are TGCGCCAGCAGCCAAGATCGGTTGGGACTAACGCGCACGCGGTCCTACAATGAGCAGTTCTTC. As protein: CASSQDRLGLTRTRSYNEQFF.

This chain uses TRBV5-6 with TRBJ1-4; possible D gene TRBD1, 5 bases. From germline, CDR1 is SGHDT and CDR2 YYEEEE. The CDR3 consists of 16 residues. V was clipped by 4 bases and J by 1 base, with 14 bases between them. The CDR3 protein is CASSAPTRETNEKLFF. Written as DNA, the CDR3 is TGTGCCAGCAGCGCGCCCACCAGGGAAACTAATGAAAAACTGTTTTTT.

The rearrangement uses TRBV7-9 and TRBJ2-7; D ambiguous. The CDR3 totals 12 residues. Trimming took 5 bases from V and 0 from J, leaving 5 bases between them. Germline lookup yields CDR1 SEHNR and CDR2 FQNEAQ (reference sequence). CDR3 DNA sequence: TGTGCCAGCAGCCCTACCTCCTACGAGCAGTACTTC. It specifies CASSPTSYEQYF.

This clone was detected only once. The chain joins TRBV5-1 to TRBJ2-1, with 14 bases aligning to TRBD2. This CDR3 has 16 residues. CDR1 is SGHRS, CDR2 YFSETQ, per germline. With V trimmed by 4 bases and J by 3 bases, 3 bases remained unmatched. The CDR3 sequence: CASSAGLAGDYNEQFF. Here the CDR3 DNA reads TGCGCCAGCAGCGCGGGACTAGCGGGGGACTACAATGAGCAGTTCTTC.

The V call is TRBV7-2, the J call TRBJ2-3; D is unresolved. CDR3 length equals 17 residues. Looked up from germline, CDR1 is SGHTA and CDR2 is FQGNSA. The germline V and J ends were trimmed by 5 bases and 6 bases, with 24 bases remaining between them. The CDR3: CASSLPGGGERLDTQYF. CDR3 sequence (DNA): TGTGCCAGCAGCCTCCCGGGTGGCGGAGAGAGACTGGATACGCAGTATTTT.